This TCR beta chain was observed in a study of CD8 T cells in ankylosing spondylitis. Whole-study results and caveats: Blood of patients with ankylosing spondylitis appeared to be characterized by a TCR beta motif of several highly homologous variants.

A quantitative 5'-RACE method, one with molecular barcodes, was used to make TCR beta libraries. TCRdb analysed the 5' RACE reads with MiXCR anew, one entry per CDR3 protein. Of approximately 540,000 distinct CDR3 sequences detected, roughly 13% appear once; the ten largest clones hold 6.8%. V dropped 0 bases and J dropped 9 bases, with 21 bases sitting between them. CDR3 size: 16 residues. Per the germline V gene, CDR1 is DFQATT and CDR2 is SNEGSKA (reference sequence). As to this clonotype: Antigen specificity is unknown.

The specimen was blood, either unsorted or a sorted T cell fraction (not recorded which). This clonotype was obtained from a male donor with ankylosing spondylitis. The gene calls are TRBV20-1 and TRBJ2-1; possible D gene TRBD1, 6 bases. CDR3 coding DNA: TGCAGTGCTAGAGATATCCGCAGGGGCGGGCTGGGTGAGCAGTTCTTC. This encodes CSARDIRRGGLGEQFF.